This entry lists 14 T cell receptor beta chains sequenced from one sample in a study of blood T cell repertoires in COVID-19. Profiled with immunoSEQ multiplex PCR; TCRdb holds only in-frame clones, not every one. The sample has nearly 60,000 clones, more than 75% seen once. The sequencing sample was made of peripheral blood. These receptor sequences come from a man aged 40-49 years with active COVID-19.

The J gene is TRBJ1-2, the V gene TRBV6-1; 8 nucleotides agree with TRBD1. Per germline, CDR1 MNHNS and CDR2 SASEGT. The length of the CDR3 is 14 residues. V shed 3 bases and J 2 bases; nucleotides not matched to a gene: 2. CDR3 sequence (DNA): TGTGCCAGCAGTGAGGACAGGGCGAACTATGGCTACACCTTC. It encodes CASSEDRANYGYTF.

The chain is built from TRBV19 and TRBJ2-7, with 8 bases that match TRBD1. The V gene's germline CDR1 is LNHDA and CDR2 SQIVND (reference sequence). Germline trimming cut 7 bases from V and 3 bases from J; bases unmatched to any gene: 14. The CDR3 sequence is 16 residues long. DNA for the CDR3: TGTGCCAGTACCCCGGGTGGGGCAGGGGGCAGCTACGAGCAGTACTTC. Protein sequence: CASTPGGAGGSYEQYF.

V and J are TRBV28 and TRBJ2-7; 7 nucleotides align to TRBD1. V lost 8 bases, J lost 3 bases, and 4 bases stayed unmatched. Germline lookup yields CDR1 MDHEN and CDR2 SYDVKM. The CDR3 has 12 amino acids. CDR3 protein: CASRGQLYEQYF. The CDR3 DNA is TGTGCCAGCCGGGGACAGCTCTACGAGCAGTACTTC.

Here the CDR3 reads CASSSGGTNEKLFF. CDR3 sequence (DNA): TGCGCCAGCAGCTCGGGGGGAACTAATGAAAAACTGTTTTTT. The chain is built from TRBV5-1 and TRBJ1-4, with D perhaps matching TRBD1 (5 bases). Germline V gene lookup returns CDR1 SGHRS and CDR2 YFSETQ. This CDR3 has 14 amino acids. Trimming took off 3 bases at V and 1 base at J, with 7 bases between the two ends.

The rearrangement uses TRBV6-5 and TRBJ2-1; TRBD2 matches 7 bases. This CDR3 has 14 amino acids. V lost 2 bases to trimming and J lost 3 bases; unmatched junction nucleotides: 1. The germline V gene has CDR1 MNHEY and CDR2 SVGAGI. Written as DNA, the CDR3 is TGTGCCAGCAGTTACGGCGGGAGCTACAATGAGCAGTTCTTC. Its translation is CASSYGGSYNEQFF.

With regard to this clone: A read error may produce the germline difference seen at one junction end. The chain joins TRBV7-4 to TRBJ2-2; weak D call: TRBD1 (6 bases). Germline V gene data show CDR1 as SGHVT and CDR2 as SQSDAQ. The CDR3 is made up of 16 amino acids. This chain's CDR3 is CASSRTTGWVDRGAVF. CDR3 nucleotides: TGTGCCAGCAGCCGTACCACAGGGTGGGTTGACCGGGGAGCTGTTTTT.

This clone has more than one count but fewer than ten. The chain combines TRBV29-1 with TRBJ2-1, with D hard to call. Germline loops: CDR1 SQVTM, CDR2 ANQGSEA. This CDR3 has 13 residues. Trimming took 1 base from V and 7 from J, leaving 11 bases between them. The CDR3 loop is CSVEGASGNEQFF. The DNA for the CDR3 is TGCAGCGTTGAAGGCGCCTCCGGGAATGAGCAGTTCTTC.

The chain links TRBV29-1 to TRBJ2-3; perhaps TRBD1 as D (5 bases). Germline V gene lookup returns CDR1 SQVTM and CDR2 ANQGSEA. This CDR3 is built from 18 residues. V was shortened by 4 bases and J by 0 bases, with 23 bases between the two germline ends. CDR3 sequence reads: CSVVRQGGIHPSTDTQYF. As DNA, the CDR3 is TGCAGCGTTGTGCGCCAGGGTGGGATTCACCCGAGCACAGATACGCAGTATTTT.

The chain employs TRBV7-3 and TRBJ1-2, with 7 nucleotides matching TRBD1. The trim removed 0 bases at V and 7 bases at J, leaving 5 bases unmatched. Germline CDR1 reads SGHTA; CDR2 reads FQGTGA. This CDR3 region has 14 residues. This CDR3 is CASSLTGTAFGYTF. The CDR3, as DNA: TGTGCCAGCAGCTTAACAGGGACAGCGTTTGGCTACACCTTC.

The gene calls are TRBV2 and TRBJ1-4, with 12 bases lining up with TRBD1. Trimming removed 2 bases from V and 7 bases from J; junction bases left unmatched: 11. The CDR3 is 18 residues long. The V gene's germline CDR1 is SNHLY and CDR2 FYNNEI. CDR3: CASSENWDRGRPAEKLFF. The DNA for the CDR3 is TGTGCCAGCAGTGAAAACTGGGACAGGGGGCGCCCGGCTGAAAAACTGTTTTTT.

V is TRBV27 and J is TRBJ2-7, with D possibly being TRBD1 (6 bases). This CDR3 region has 15 residues. Germline values: CDR1 MNHEY, CDR2 SMNVEV (reference sequence). Trimming stripped 4 bases from V and 3 bases from J, with 16 bases between. The CDR3 is CASSSSTGRYYEQYF. In nucleotides, the CDR3 is TGTGCCAGCAGTTCGTCGACAGGCAGATACTACGAGCAGTACTTC.

The rearrangement joins TRBV3-1 (or the pseudogene TRBV3-2) to TRBJ2-1, with TRBD1 as a possible D gene (6 bases). The CDR3 loop spans 17 amino acids. The germline V gene encodes CDR1 LGHDT and CDR2 YNNKEL (reference sequence). The V end lost 5 bases, the J end lost 0 bases, and 17 bases lay between the germline ends. This CDR3 reads CASSKSLVQGSYNEQFF. The DNA of the CDR3 is TGTGCCAGCAGCAAAAGTCTAGTACAGGGCTCCTACAATGAGCAGTTCTTC.

The rearrangement uses TRBV9 and TRBJ1-2, with D maybe TRBD1 (6 bases). This CDR3 is 16 amino acids long. Germline loops: CDR1 SGDLS, CDR2 YYNGEE. Deletions cut 3 bases from V and 8 bases from J, with 23 bases between. CDR3 sequence: CASSGVTLGAEKGYTF. CDR3 sequence (DNA): TGTGCCAGCAGCGGGGTAACGTTGGGGGCAGAGAAAGGCTACACCTTC. The full variable domain, in which reference TRBV9 and TRBJ1-2 provide the parts outside the CDR3, is DSGVTQTPKHLITATGQRVTLRCSPRSGDLSVYWYQQSLDQGLQFLIQYYNGEERAKGNILERFSAQQFPDLHSELNLSSLELGDSALYFCASSGVTLGAEKGYTFGSGTRLTVV.

This clone was seen only once. V and J are TRBV15 and TRBJ1-2; no firm D call. Deletions cut 0 bases from V and 8 bases from J, with 10 bases between. This CDR3 comprises 13 residues. The germline gives CDR1 LNHNV, CDR2 YYDKDF (reference sequence). The CDR3 is CATSREEGEGYTF. The CDR3 DNA follows: TGTGCCACCAGCAGAGAAGAGGGAGAGGGCTACACCTTC.